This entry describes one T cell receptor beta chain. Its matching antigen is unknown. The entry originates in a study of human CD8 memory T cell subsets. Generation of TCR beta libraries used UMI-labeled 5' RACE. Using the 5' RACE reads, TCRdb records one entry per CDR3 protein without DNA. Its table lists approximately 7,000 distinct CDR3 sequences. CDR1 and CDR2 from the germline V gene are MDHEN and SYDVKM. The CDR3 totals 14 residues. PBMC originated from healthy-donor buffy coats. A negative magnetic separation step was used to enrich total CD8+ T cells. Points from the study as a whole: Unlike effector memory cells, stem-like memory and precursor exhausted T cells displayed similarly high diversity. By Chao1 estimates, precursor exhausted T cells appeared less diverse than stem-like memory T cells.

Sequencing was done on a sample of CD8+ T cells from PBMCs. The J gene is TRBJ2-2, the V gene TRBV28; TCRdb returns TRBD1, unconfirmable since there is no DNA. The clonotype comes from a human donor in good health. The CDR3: CASSLTRGTGELFF.